Listed below are T cell receptor beta chains from one sample, sequenced in a study of shared clonotypes between healthy human individuals. Using immunoSEQ multiplex PCR, the repertoire was profiled, and TCRdb retains in-frame clones only, with some absent. The sample lists under 1,100,000 clones; about 74% were seen once. Sequenced sample: memory CD4+ T cells sorted from blood. All receptors come from a man between 18 and 29 years old in good health. CDR3s include the opening cysteine and the closing phenylalanine or tryptophan. D genes are given only for firm matches. Clone size is shown for a subset of rows, as once, few, many or a class of expanded clone.

.	TRBV30	.	TRBJ1-2	TGTGCCTGGAGTGCCCTTTGGCGAATGGACTATGGCTACACCTTC	CAWSALWRMDYGYTF
few	TRBV6-1	.	TRBJ2-7	TGTGCCAGCAGTGAAGCCGGAGCACTCTACGAGCAGTACTTC	CASSEAGALYEQYF
few	TRBV30	TRBD1	TRBJ1-1	TGTGCCTGGATGAGACAGGGAGTCACTGAAGCTTTCTTT	CAWMRQGVTEAFF
.	TRBV28	.	TRBJ2-7	TGTGCCAGCAAGGGGTCTGGGGGCTTCTACGAGCAGTACTTC	CASKGSGGFYEQYF
once	TRBV9	TRBD2	TRBJ2-3	TGTGCCAGCAGCGCTGGGACTAGCGGGACTGGGGCAGATACGCAGTATTTT	CASSAGTSGTGADTQYF
.	TRBV19	.	TRBJ2-6	TGTGCCAGTAGTATTGAGGGGTCTGGGGCCAACGTCCTGACTTTC	CASSIEGSGANVLTF
once	TRBV7-9	TRBD1	TRBJ2-2	TGTGCCAGCAGCTGGGACAGGGTGTTTGCCGGGGAGCTGTTTTTT	CASSWDRVFAGELFF
.	TRBV4-3	TRBD2	TRBJ2-5	TGCGCCAGCAGCCAAGGACTAGCGGGGAACCAGTACTTC	CASSQGLAGNQYF
.	TRBV6-6	.	TRBJ2-5	TGTGCCAGCAACCAGGGTAGGGGGTTGAGTGAGACCCAGTACTTC	CASNQGRGLSETQYF
.	TRBV7-2	.	TRBJ2-7	TGTGCCAGCGGCCTACCCCAGGGGAATAACGAGCAGTACTTC	CASGLPQGNNEQYF
few	TRBV4-2	.	TRBJ2-5	TGTGCCAGCAGCCAAGGTAATCGGGCCCCGCAAGAGACCCAGTACTTC	CASSQGNRAPQETQYF
.	TRBV6-5	TRBD1	TRBJ1-2	TGTGCCAGCAGTGCGACAGGGTTGGATGGCTACACCTTC	CASSATGLDGYTF
.	TRBV9	TRBD1	TRBJ1-4	TGTGCCAGCAGCGTTAAGGAGGGGGCGGTAAGTGAAAAACTGTTTTTT	CASSVKEGAVSEKLFF
.	TRBV7-9	.	TRBJ2-7	TGTGCCAGCAGAGGGGACTTGCTCTACGAGCAGTACTTC	CASRGDLLYEQYF
.	TRBV27	.	TRBJ2-5	TGTGCCAGCAGTTCATCGGACGGGCTCAGGACCCAGTACTTC	CASSSSDGLRTQYF
.	TRBV7-9	TRBD1	TRBJ2-7	TGTGCCAGCAGCCGACTCCGGGACAGAAGCTACGAGCAGTACTTC	CASSRLRDRSYEQYF
.	TRBV11-2	.	TRBJ2-2	TGTGCCAGCAGCGCCCAGGGCACCGGGGAGCTGTTTTTT	CASSAQGTGELFF
.	TRBV6-5	.	TRBJ1-5	TGTGCCAGCAGAGTTTATGGGGGTAGCAATCAGCCCCAGCATTTT	CASRVYGGSNQPQHF
.	TRBV6-5	TRBD1	TRBJ2-7	TGTGCCAGCAGTCGAACGACAGGGTACGAGCAGTACTTC	CASSRTTGYEQYF
.	TRBV5-1	.	TRBJ1-4	TGCGCCAGCAGCTTGGACGGCCGAAATGAAAAACTGTTTTTT	CASSLDGRNEKLFF
.	TRBV30	TRBD1	TRBJ1-3	TGTGCCTGGAGTGCCCTGACAGGGTTCTCTGGAAACACCATATATTTT	CAWSALTGFSGNTIYF
once	TRBV19	.	TRBJ2-1	TGTGCCAGTAGTATGGGACTCCTAAGCTCCTACAATGAGCAGTTCTTC	CASSMGLLSSYNEQFF
.	TRBV7-9	.	TRBJ2-7	TGTGCCAGCAGCTTATCATTACCGGGCTACGAGCAGTACTTC	CASSLSLPGYEQYF
once	TRBV19	.	TRBJ2-7	TGTGCCAGTAGATCGATGGGTGGGGGATCCTACGAGCAGTACTTC	CASRSMGGGSYEQYF
few	TRBV4-1	.	TRBJ2-7	TGCGCCAGCAGCCTAGGACAGCTCCTCTCCTACGAGCAGTACTTC	CASSLGQLLSYEQYF
few	TRBV7-2	.	TRBJ2-7	TGTGCCAGCAGATCCCCAAGCGGATACTTGGGAGAGCAGTACTTC	CASRSPSGYLGEQYF
.	TRBV28	TRBD1	TRBJ2-7	TGTGCCAGCAGTCCAAATCCGGGACAGGGGCTCTACGAGCAGTACTTC	CASSPNPGQGLYEQYF
.	TRBV19	.	TRBJ1-5	TGTGCCACGGCTGCAGGGCCCCAGCCCCAGCATTTT	CATAAGPQPQHF
.	TRBV10-3	.	TRBJ2-1	TGTGCCATGAGCTCCGGCGAAAATGAGCAGTTCTTC	CAMSSGENEQFF
few	TRBV10-3	TRBD1	TRBJ1-1	TGTGCCATCAGTGAGTCGAACAGGGGCCTTGAAGCTTTCTTT	CAISESNRGLEAFF
few	TRBV6-6	TRBD1	TRBJ1-1	TGTGCCAGCAGGGCCAGACAGGGGAACACTGAAGCTTTCTTT	CASRARQGNTEAFF
.	TRBV5-4	.	TRBJ2-7	TGTGCCAGCAGCCTAAAACAGGTACCCTACGAGCAGTACTTC	CASSLKQVPYEQYF
.	TRBV2	TRBD2	TRBJ2-2	TGTGCCAGCAGATCGGGACTAGCGTTAAGGACCGGGGAGCTGTTTTTT	CASRSGLALRTGELFF
.	TRBV6-5	.	TRBJ1-5	TGTGCCAGCAGCCCCGCTGGGGCAGCTAATCAGCCCCAGCATTTT	CASSPAGAANQPQHF
few	TRBV7-9	TRBD1	TRBJ1-1	TGTGCCAGCAGCCGTACAGGGGGGTCGGGAGCTTTCTTT	CASSRTGGSGAFF
.	TRBV7-6	.	TRBJ2-5	TGTGCCAGCGGAGCGATCGGGGAGACCCAGTACTTC	CASGAIGETQYF
.	TRBV7-2	TRBD1	TRBJ2-3	TGTGCCAGCAGCTTAGTGCCGACAGGGCAAACCAGCACAGATACGCAGTATTTT	CASSLVPTGQTSTDTQYF
.	TRBV7-2	.	TRBJ2-3	TGTGCCAGCAGCTTGGATGGGGGGCTTTCCACAGATACGCAGTATTTT	CASSLDGGLSTDTQYF
.	TRBV2	.	TRBJ2-2	TGTGCCAGCAGTGATACAGGGTGGACCGGGGAGCTGTTTTTT	CASSDTGWTGELFF
.	TRBV19	.	TRBJ1-5	TGTGCCAGTAGTATAAGGGGCAGGGCTAACAATCAGCCCCAGCATTTT	CASSIRGRANNQPQHF
.	TRBV10-1	.	TRBJ2-7	TGCGCCAGCAGCTCGGGCGGAGGGCGCGAGCAGTACTTC	CASSSGGGREQYF
.	TRBV4-1	TRBD1	TRBJ1-5	TGCGCCAGCAGGCCGACAGGGAAGAACCAGCCCCAGCATTTT	CASRPTGKNQPQHF
.	TRBV28	.	TRBJ2-3	TGTGCCAGCACCCTTAGAAGGGCGGCTGATACGCAGTATTTT	CASTLRRAADTQYF
.	TRBV5-7	.	TRBJ1-5	TGTGCCAGCAGCGATGAAGTAGGGACAAATAGCAATCAGCCCCAGCATTTT	CASSDEVGTNSNQPQHF
.	TRBV5-1	.	TRBJ2-7	TGCGCCAGCAGCTTCCGGGACCCATCCTACGAGCAGTACTTC	CASSFRDPSYEQYF
few	TRBV7-3	.	TRBJ1-2	TGTGCCAGCAGCTTAAAGAACAGCTTCTATGGCTACACCTTC	CASSLKNSFYGYTF